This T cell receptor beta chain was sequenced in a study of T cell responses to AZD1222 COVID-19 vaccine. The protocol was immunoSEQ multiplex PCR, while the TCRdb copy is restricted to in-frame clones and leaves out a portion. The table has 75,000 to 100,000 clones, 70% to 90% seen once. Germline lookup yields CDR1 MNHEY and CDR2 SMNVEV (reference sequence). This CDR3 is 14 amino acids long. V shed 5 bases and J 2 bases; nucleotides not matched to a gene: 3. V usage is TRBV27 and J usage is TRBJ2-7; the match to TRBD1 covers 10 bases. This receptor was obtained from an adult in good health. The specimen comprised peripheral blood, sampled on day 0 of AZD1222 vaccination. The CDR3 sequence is CASSGTGDPYEQYF. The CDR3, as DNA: TGTGCCAGCAGTGGGACAGGGGACCCCTACGAGCAGTACTTC.